Described below is a single TCR beta chain sequence and its context. Its specificity is unknown. The read finishes 3 residues shy of the CDR3 end, and the germline J gene is used to complete it. This sample stems from a study of T cells in women clearing cervical HPV infection. CDR1 and CDR2 from the germline V gene are ENHRY and SYGVKD. The J segment lost 7 bases and the V segment lost 1 base, leaving 12 bases of the junction unmatched. The CDR3 runs 16 residues. Here immunoSEQ multiplex PCR was the method, and the copy in TCRdb shows in-frame clones only, minus some. This table lists 15,000 to 20,000 clones. Overall study results and limits: A classifier using richness and V gene abundances reached an AUC of more than 0.75.

HPV was found by MY09/MY11 PCR and dot-blot genotyping. This rearrangement joins TRBV10-3 to TRBJ1-2; 7 bases map to TRBD1. The source is a woman aged 18 to 75 with a cervical HPV16 infection that either progressed to CIN3+ or cleared (not recorded which). Material: blood buffy coat. CDR3 sequence reads: CAISEFGGEGASGYTF. The DNA read from the CDR3 is TGTGCCATCAGTGAGTTCGGCGGGGAGGGGGCAAGTGGC.